This entry lists 14 T cell receptor beta chains sequenced from one sample in a study of blood T cell repertoires in COVID-19. Measured with immunoSEQ multiplex PCR; TCRdb has only the in-frame clones, and not every one. The data show 140,000 to 150,000 clones, about 90% seen once. Sequenced material: peripheral blood. These receptors were obtained from a man aged 60-69 years with active or convalescent COVID-19.

The J gene is TRBJ2-5, the V gene TRBV7-2; 11 positions agree with TRBD1. Losses at the gene ends were 1 base for V and 5 bases for J; bases not matched to a gene: 6. This CDR3 comprises 16 residues. Germline V gene lookup returns CDR1 SGHTA and CDR2 FQGNSA. The CDR3 here is CASSLVRTGGAETQYF. As DNA, the CDR3 is TGTGCCAGCAGCTTAGTACGGACAGGGGGCGCGGAGACCCAGTACTTC. The full variable domain, its missing parts supplied by reference TRBV7-2 and TRBJ2-5, is GAGVSQSPSNKVTEKGKDVELRCDPISGHTALYWYRQSLGQGLEFLIYFQGNSAPDKSGLPSDRFSAERTGGSVSTLTIQRTQQEDSAVYLCASSLVRTGGAETQYFGPGTRLLVL.

The V gene is TRBV9, the J gene TRBJ1-6; D might be TRBD1 (5 bases). The CDR3 consists of 14 residues. Deletions cut 0 bases from V and 6 bases from J, with 7 bases between. Looked up from germline, CDR1 is SGDLS and CDR2 is YYNGEE. The CDR3 loop is CASSVGGSNSPLHF. The CDR3 DNA sequence: TGTGCCAGCAGCGTAGGGGGCAGTAATTCACCCCTCCACTTT.

This clone was recorded a few times. The chain links TRBV7-9 to TRBJ1-3, with TRBD1 matching over 7 bases. CDR1 is SEHNR, CDR2 FQNEAQ, per germline (reference sequence). CDR3 length: 16 amino acids. J lost 1 base, V lost 5 bases, and 8 bases had no gene match. Here the CDR3 DNA reads TGTGCCAGCAGCCATACGGGACAGCAGTCTGGAAACACCATATATTTT. Translation gives CASSHTGQQSGNTIYF.

In this sample, this clone turned up many times. This sequence joins TRBV7-3 and TRBJ2-3; D unresolved. V lost 0 bases to trimming and J lost 4 bases, with 5 bases between them. CDR3 size: 13 residues. Germline CDR1 is SGHTA and CDR2 is FQGTGA. CDR3 DNA: TGTGCCAGCAGCTTAACCCGGGCAGATACGCAGTATTTT. It is translated as CASSLTRADTQYF. Based on the CDR3 plus reference TRBV7-3 and TRBJ2-3, the full variable domain is GAGVSQTPSNKVTEKGKYVELRCDPISGHTALYWYRQSLGQGPEFLIYFQGTGAADDSGLPNDRFFAVRPEGSVSTLKIQRTERGDSAVYLCASSLTRADTQYFGPGTRLTVL.

The chain combines TRBV19 with TRBJ2-5; D not certain. CDR3 length: 15 residues. V shed 1 base and J shed 0 bases, with 9 bases lying between them. From germline, CDR1 is LNHDA and CDR2 SQIVND (reference sequence). The CDR3 spells CASSIVGTDQETQYF. CDR3 coding DNA: TGTGCCAGTAGTATAGTTGGCACCGACCAAGAGACCCAGTACTTC.

V gene TRBV7-2 combines with J gene TRBJ1-5, with no clear D. From germline, CDR1 is SGHTA and CDR2 FQGNSA. V was shortened by 5 bases and J by 0 bases, with 14 bases between the two germline ends. CDR3 length: 16 amino acids. The chain's CDR3 is CASSPEGTLSNQPQHF. The CDR3 region has the DNA TGTGCCAGCAGCCCAGAGGGCACACTTAGCAATCAGCCCCAGCATTTT.

This chain links TRBV6-5 with TRBJ2-3, with TRBD2 identical over 8 bases. V lost 8 bases, J lost 6 bases, and 10 bases stayed unmatched. Germline V gene lookup returns CDR1 MNHEY and CDR2 SVGAGI. The CDR3 sequence is 14 residues long. For the CDR3, the DNA is TGTGCCAGCCAGCGGAGCGGGAGTATGGATACGCAGTATTTT. It encodes CASQRSGSMDTQYF.

The sample holds one count of this clone. V and J are TRBV5-1 and TRBJ2-7; possibly TRBD1 for D (6 bases). CDR3 length: 17 residues. V lost 0 bases and J 0 bases, leaving 16 bases between the germline ends. Germline V lookup: CDR1 SGHRS, CDR2 YFSETQ. The CDR3 protein is CASSLGRDIPPSYEQYF. The DNA of the CDR3 is TGCGCCAGCAGCTTGGGAAGGGACATTCCCCCCTCCTACGAGCAGTACTTC. The variable domain in full, with the rest retrieved from reference TRBV5-1 and TRBJ2-7, is KAGVTQTPRYLIKTRGQQVTLSCSPISGHRSVSWYQQTPGQGLQFLFEYFSETQRNKGNFPGRFSGRQFSNSRSEMNVSTLELGDSALYLCASSLGRDIPPSYEQYFGPGTRLTVT.

The rearrangement links TRBV29-1 to TRBJ2-1; 7 nucleotides align to TRBD2. Germline lookup yields CDR1 SQVTM and CDR2 ANQGSEA. J was trimmed by 6 bases and V by 5 bases; bases with no gene match: 7. CDR3 length: 13 amino acids. The CDR3 is CSVLLGTINEQFF. The CDR3 DNA reads as TGCAGCGTTCTCCTAGGGACTATCAATGAGCAGTTCTTC.

The chain employs TRBV24-1 and TRBJ2-7; 8 positions match TRBD1. Germline V gene sequence: CDR1 KGHDR, CDR2 SFDVKD. The CDR3 is 11 residues long. J was trimmed by 5 bases and V by 8 bases; bases with no gene match: 1. CDR3 protein: CATTDRDEQYF. DNA of the CDR3: TGTGCCACCACGGACAGGGACGAGCAGTACTTC.

The CDR3 DNA follows: TGTGCCAGCAGCTTTGCAGAACGAGATACGCAGTATTTT. Protein sequence: CASSFAERDTQYF. The rearrangement links TRBV5-8 to TRBJ2-3, with D unclear. Germline V gene lookup returns CDR1 SGHTS and CDR2 YDEGEE. CDR3 length: 13 residues. V was pared by 2 bases and J by 5 bases, with 9 bases between. The full variable domain, in which reference TRBV5-8 and TRBJ2-3 provide the parts outside the CDR3, is EAGVTQSPTHLIKTRGQQATLRCSPISGHTSVYWYQQALGLGLQFLLWYDEGEERNRGNFPPRFSGRQFPNYSSELNVNALELEDSALYLCASSFAERDTQYFGPGTRLTVL.

This chain uses TRBV28 with TRBJ1-4, with 8 bases aligning to TRBD1. This CDR3 has 14 residues. Germline trimming cut 10 bases from V and 8 bases from J; bases unmatched to any gene: 12. Germline assignment: CDR1 MDHEN and CDR2 SYDVKM. CDR3 bases: TGTGCCACCCGTTCCCGGGACAGGCACGAAAAACTGTTTTTT. It encodes CATRSRDRHEKLFF.

The genes are TRBV27 and TRBJ1-5; 7 positions agree with TRBD1. Germline values: CDR1 MNHEY, CDR2 SMNVEV (reference sequence). This CDR3 comprises 13 residues. The ends lost 6 bases at V and 4 bases at J; junction bases unmatched: 3. This CDR3 is CASSDRANQPQHF. The CDR3 nucleotides read TGTGCCAGCAGCGACAGGGCAAATCAGCCCCAGCATTTT.

V gene TRBV27 combines with J gene TRBJ2-2; no definite D call. Germline lookup yields CDR1 MNHEY and CDR2 SMNVEV (reference sequence). V dropped 0 bases and J dropped 0 bases, with 5 bases sitting between them. The CDR3 is made up of 15 amino acids. CDR3 sequence (DNA): TGTGCCAGCAGTTTATCCCGGTCGAACACCGGGGAGCTGTTTTTT. The encoded protein is CASSLSRSNTGELFF.